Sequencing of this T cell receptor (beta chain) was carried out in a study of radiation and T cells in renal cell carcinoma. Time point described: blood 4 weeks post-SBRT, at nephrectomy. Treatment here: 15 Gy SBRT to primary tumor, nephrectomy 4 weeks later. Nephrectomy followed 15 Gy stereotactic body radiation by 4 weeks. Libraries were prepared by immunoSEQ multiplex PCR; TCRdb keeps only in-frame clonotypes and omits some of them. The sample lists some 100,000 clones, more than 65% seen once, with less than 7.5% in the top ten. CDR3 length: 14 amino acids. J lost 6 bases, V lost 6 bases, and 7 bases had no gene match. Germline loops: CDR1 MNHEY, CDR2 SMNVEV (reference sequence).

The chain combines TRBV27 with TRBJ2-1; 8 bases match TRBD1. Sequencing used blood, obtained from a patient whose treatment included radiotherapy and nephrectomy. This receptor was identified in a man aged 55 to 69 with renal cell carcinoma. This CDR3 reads CASRLGQGPNEQFF. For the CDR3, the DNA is TGTGCCAGCAGGTTAGGACAGGGTCCCAATGAGCAGTTCTTC.